Listed below are T cell receptor beta chains from one sample, sequenced in a study of T-cell memory formation after mild COVID-19. Each CDR3 protein gets one entry after TCRdb re-called the 5' RACE reads with MiXCR. The sample has hundreds of thousands of distinct CDR3 sequences, approximately 20% seen once. The sequenced sample was PBMCs or a T cell subset sorted from them (not recorded which). The receptors were sampled from an adult woman who had mild COVID-19 (a few samples of this study predate the infection). Cell type and time point are not known. Each CDR3 is given with its conserved first and last residue. Each record gives: CDR3 DNA, CDR3 protein, D gene, J gene, V gene, clone size. D genes are given only for firm matches. Expanded clones are given a class, and other clones once, few, many or no size at all.

cdr3_nt: TGCAGTGCTTCCCGGACTAGCGGGGGGGCCGGGGAGCTGTTTTTT; cdr3_aa: CSASRTSGGAGELFF; d_call: TRBD2; j_call: TRBJ2-2; v_call: TRBV20-1; clone_size: NA
cdr3_nt: TGTGCCAGCAGCTTAGGGGGGACTAGCGGGAGAGGCTATGAGCAGTTCTTC; cdr3_aa: CASSLGGTSGRGYEQFF; d_call: TRBD2; j_call: TRBJ2-1; v_call: TRBV11-2; clone_size: few
cdr3_nt: TGTGCCAGCAGTTTCTTGGATACTACTGAAGCTTTCTTT; cdr3_aa: CASSFLDTTEAFF; d_call: NA; j_call: TRBJ1-1; v_call: TRBV12-3/TRBV12-4; clone_size: few
cdr3_nt: TGTGCCAGCAGCCACTCTAGCGGGGGGAACACCGGGGAGCTGTTTTTT; cdr3_aa: CASSHSSGGNTGELFF; d_call: TRBD2; j_call: TRBJ2-2; v_call: TRBV4-2; clone_size: few
cdr3_nt: TGTGCCAGCAGCCACGGACAACCGGGACTAGGGGGGGAGCAGTACTTC; cdr3_aa: CASSHGQPGLGGEQYF; d_call: TRBD2; j_call: TRBJ2-7; v_call: TRBV11-3; clone_size: NA
cdr3_nt: TGTGCCAGCACCCCCGGCTGGGGGACTTCTGAAGCTTTCTTT; cdr3_aa: CASTPGWGTSEAFF; d_call: NA; j_call: TRBJ1-1; v_call: TRBV6-5; clone_size: NA
cdr3_nt: TGCGCCAGCAGCGCGTGGTTCCCGGGACAGGGTCACGATGAGCAGTTCTTC; cdr3_aa: CASSAWFPGQGHDEQFF; d_call: TRBD1; j_call: TRBJ2-1; v_call: TRBV5-1; clone_size: few
cdr3_nt: TGTGCCAGCACGCCCCCCGGCCCCCGGGTCGGCAATGAGCAGTTCTTC; cdr3_aa: CASTPPGPRVGNEQFF; d_call: NA; j_call: TRBJ2-1; v_call: TRBV7-9; clone_size: NA
cdr3_nt: TGCGCCAGCAGCCAAGATGGGGGGCGCCACAATGAGCAGTTCTTC; cdr3_aa: CASSQDGGRHNEQFF; d_call: NA; j_call: TRBJ2-1; v_call: TRBV4-1; clone_size: few
cdr3_nt: TGTGCCAGCAGTCCCGGGGGGGCAGCCAATGAGCAGTTCTTC; cdr3_aa: CASSPGGAANEQFF; d_call: TRBD2; j_call: TRBJ2-1; v_call: TRBV12-3/TRBV12-4; clone_size: NA
cdr3_nt: TGTGCCAGCAGCTTCCTGACAGAGGATGGCTACACCTTC; cdr3_aa: CASSFLTEDGYTF; d_call: NA; j_call: TRBJ1-2; v_call: TRBV7-9; clone_size: NA
cdr3_nt: TGTGCCAGCTCACCACCGGGACAGGGAAAGGATGAGCAGTTCTTC; cdr3_aa: CASSPPGQGKDEQFF; d_call: TRBD1; j_call: TRBJ2-1; v_call: TRBV18; clone_size: NA
cdr3_nt: TGTGCCAGCAGCTTAGATCACTTCGACGCCCGGATGAACACTGAAGCTTTCTTT; cdr3_aa: CASSLDHFDARMNTEAFF; d_call: NA; j_call: TRBJ1-1; v_call: TRBV11-2; clone_size: NA
cdr3_nt: TGCGCCAGCAGCCCGGGGACAGGAACTCAAGAGACCCAGTACTTC; cdr3_aa: CASSPGTGTQETQYF; d_call: TRBD1; j_call: TRBJ2-5; v_call: TRBV5-1; clone_size: few
cdr3_nt: TGCAGCGTTGCCGCGGTCTCGGAGCAGTTCTTC; cdr3_aa: CSVAAVSEQFF; d_call: NA; j_call: TRBJ2-1; v_call: TRBV29-1; clone_size: few
cdr3_nt: TGCAGTGCTAGAGATTCCCCGGGGGGCTACAATGAGCAGTTCTTC; cdr3_aa: CSARDSPGGYNEQFF; d_call: TRBD2; j_call: TRBJ2-1; v_call: TRBV20-1; clone_size: few
cdr3_nt: TGCAGTGCCAAAAGATCGGCGGGGATCACAGATACGCAGTATTTT; cdr3_aa: CSAKRSAGITDTQYF; d_call: NA; j_call: TRBJ2-3; v_call: TRBV20-1; clone_size: NA
cdr3_nt: TGCAGTGCCGAGACTAGCGGGAGACAGACCCAGTACTTC; cdr3_aa: CSAETSGRQTQYF; d_call: TRBD2; j_call: TRBJ2-5; v_call: TRBV20-1; clone_size: NA
cdr3_nt: TGTGCCATCCGTCGGCAGCGGGAGAACCTGGGCGCAGATACGCAGTATTTT; cdr3_aa: CAIRRQRENLGADTQYF; d_call: TRBD2; j_call: TRBJ2-3; v_call: TRBV6-6; clone_size: few
cdr3_nt: TGTGCCAGCAGCCAAGATCCAGGGGGAGGGACCGGGGAGCTGTTTTTT; cdr3_aa: CASSQDPGGGTGELFF; d_call: NA; j_call: TRBJ2-2; v_call: TRBV4-2; clone_size: NA
cdr3_nt: TGTGCCAGCAGCCTAAGAGTTACCGGGACAGTCGCGGGTGAGCAGTTCTTC; cdr3_aa: CASSLRVTGTVAGEQFF; d_call: TRBD1; j_call: TRBJ2-1; v_call: TRBV7-2; clone_size: NA
cdr3_nt: TGTGCCAGTAGTATAGAGGCCCTTTGGGGTGAAAAACTGTTTTTT; cdr3_aa: CASSIEALWGEKLFF; d_call: NA; j_call: TRBJ1-4; v_call: TRBV19; clone_size: NA
cdr3_nt: TGTGCCAGCCACCGAGGGGGCCAGGCCGGGGAGCTGTTTTTT; cdr3_aa: CASHRGGQAGELFF; d_call: TRBD1; j_call: TRBJ2-2; v_call: TRBV12-3/TRBV12-4; clone_size: NA
cdr3_nt: TGCGCCAGCAGCCAAGATCTTAGCAGGGGGCACTATGGCTACACCTTC; cdr3_aa: CASSQDLSRGHYGYTF; d_call: TRBD1; j_call: TRBJ1-2; v_call: TRBV4-1; clone_size: many
cdr3_nt: TGTGCCATCAGTGATCTAGCGGGAGGGAACAATGAGCAGTTCTTC; cdr3_aa: CAISDLAGGNNEQFF; d_call: TRBD2; j_call: TRBJ2-1; v_call: TRBV10-3; clone_size: NA
cdr3_nt: TGCGGAACGGGAGGAAACACCATATATTTT; cdr3_aa: CGTGGNTIYF; d_call: NA; j_call: TRBJ1-3; v_call: TRBV29-1; clone_size: few
cdr3_nt: TGTGCCAGCAGTCGTTCAGGGGTGAGCACTGAAGCTTTCTTT; cdr3_aa: CASSRSGVSTEAFF; d_call: NA; j_call: TRBJ1-1; v_call: TRBV6-2/TRBV6-3; clone_size: NA
cdr3_nt: TGTGCCAGCAGCCCCCAGGGGGCCTACGAGTCACCCCTCCACTTT; cdr3_aa: CASSPQGAYESPLHF; d_call: TRBD1; j_call: TRBJ1-6; v_call: TRBV3-1; clone_size: NA
cdr3_nt: TGTGCCACCAGTGATCCTCTCGGACTAGCGGGACACAATGAGCAGTTCTTC; cdr3_aa: CATSDPLGLAGHNEQFF; d_call: TRBD2; j_call: TRBJ2-1; v_call: TRBV24-1; clone_size: many
cdr3_nt: TGTGCCAGCAGCTTAACTTGGAACACCGGGGAGCTGTTTTTT; cdr3_aa: CASSLTWNTGELFF; d_call: NA; j_call: TRBJ2-2; v_call: TRBV7-9; clone_size: NA
cdr3_nt: TGTGCCTGGAAGAAAGGGACAGTCCCCTACGAGCAGTACTTC; cdr3_aa: CAWKKGTVPYEQYF; d_call: TRBD1; j_call: TRBJ2-7; v_call: TRBV30; clone_size: few
cdr3_nt: TGTGCCAGCAGTATCGGGTTTGCTGAAGCTTTCTTT; cdr3_aa: CASSIGFAEAFF; d_call: NA; j_call: TRBJ1-1; v_call: TRBV25-1; clone_size: few
cdr3_nt: TGTGCCAGCAGCTCCCCGCGGATTAACTATGGCTACACCTTC; cdr3_aa: CASSSPRINYGYTF; d_call: NA; j_call: TRBJ1-2; v_call: TRBV7-9; clone_size: few
cdr3_nt: TGTGCCAGCAGTTATGGCAGGGCAACCGGGGAGCTGTTTTTT; cdr3_aa: CASSYGRATGELFF; d_call: NA; j_call: TRBJ2-2; v_call: TRBV6-1; clone_size: NA
cdr3_nt: TGTGCCAGCAGTGACTCAGTACTCTCTGGGGCCAACGTCCTGACTTTC; cdr3_aa: CASSDSVLSGANVLTF; d_call: NA; j_call: TRBJ2-6; v_call: TRBV6-4; clone_size: NA
cdr3_nt: TGTGCCAGCAGTTACTCGGTGCAGCTAGCCAAAAACATTCAGTACTTC; cdr3_aa: CASSYSVQLAKNIQYF; d_call: NA; j_call: TRBJ2-4; v_call: TRBV6-5; clone_size: NA
cdr3_nt: TGCAGTGCTGATAGGACTAGCGGGGGGGAGACCCAGTACTTC; cdr3_aa: CSADRTSGGETQYF; d_call: TRBD2; j_call: TRBJ2-5; v_call: TRBV20-1; clone_size: NA
cdr3_nt: TGTGCCAGCAGTTTAGCAGGCGACTGGTCAGATACGCAGTATTTT; cdr3_aa: CASSLAGDWSDTQYF; d_call: NA; j_call: TRBJ2-3; v_call: TRBV12-3/TRBV12-4; clone_size: NA
cdr3_nt: TGCGCCAGCAGCCCCGTCGGGACTAGATATAACAATGAGCAGTTCTTC; cdr3_aa: CASSPVGTRYNNEQFF; d_call: TRBD2; j_call: TRBJ2-1; v_call: TRBV5-1; clone_size: NA